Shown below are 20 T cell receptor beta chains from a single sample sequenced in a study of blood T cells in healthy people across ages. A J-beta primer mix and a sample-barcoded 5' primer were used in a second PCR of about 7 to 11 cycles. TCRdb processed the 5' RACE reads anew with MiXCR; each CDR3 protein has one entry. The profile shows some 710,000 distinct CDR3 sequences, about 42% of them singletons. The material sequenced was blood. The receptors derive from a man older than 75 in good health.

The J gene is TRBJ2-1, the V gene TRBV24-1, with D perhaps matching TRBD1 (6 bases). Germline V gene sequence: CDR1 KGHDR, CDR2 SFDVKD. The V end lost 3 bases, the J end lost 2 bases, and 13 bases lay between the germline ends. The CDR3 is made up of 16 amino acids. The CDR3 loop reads CATSDAAGVAYNEQFF. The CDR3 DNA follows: TGTGCCACCAGTGATGCAGCAGGGGTCGCCTACAATGAGCAGTTCTTC.

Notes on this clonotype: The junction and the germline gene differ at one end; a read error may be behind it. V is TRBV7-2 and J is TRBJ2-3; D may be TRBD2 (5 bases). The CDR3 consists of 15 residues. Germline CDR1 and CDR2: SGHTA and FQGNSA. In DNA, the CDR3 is TGCGCCAGCAGCCCGCTACTAGGGAGCACAGATACGCAGTATTTT. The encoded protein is CASSPLLGSTDTQYF.

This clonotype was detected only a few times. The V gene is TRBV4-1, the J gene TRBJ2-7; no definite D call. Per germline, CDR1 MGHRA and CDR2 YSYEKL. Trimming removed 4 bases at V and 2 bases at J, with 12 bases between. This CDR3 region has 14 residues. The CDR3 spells CASSLRVETYEQYF. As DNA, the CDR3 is TGCGCCAGCAGCCTACGAGTGGAGACCTACGAGCAGTACTTC.

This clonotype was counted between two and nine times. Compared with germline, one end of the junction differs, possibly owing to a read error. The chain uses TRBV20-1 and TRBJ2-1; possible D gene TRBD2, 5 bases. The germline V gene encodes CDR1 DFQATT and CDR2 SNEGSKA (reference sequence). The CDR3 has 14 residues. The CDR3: CSALALSSCNEQFF. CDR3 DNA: TGCAGTGCCCTAGCTTTGAGCTCCTGCAATGAGCAGTTCTTC.

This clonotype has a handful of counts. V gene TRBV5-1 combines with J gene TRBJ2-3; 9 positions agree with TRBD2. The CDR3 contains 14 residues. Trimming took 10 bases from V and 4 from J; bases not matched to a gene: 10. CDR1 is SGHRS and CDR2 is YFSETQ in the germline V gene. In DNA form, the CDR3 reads TGCGCCGGGAGACTAGCGGACAGCTCAGATACGCAGTATTTT. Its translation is CAGRLADSSDTQYF.

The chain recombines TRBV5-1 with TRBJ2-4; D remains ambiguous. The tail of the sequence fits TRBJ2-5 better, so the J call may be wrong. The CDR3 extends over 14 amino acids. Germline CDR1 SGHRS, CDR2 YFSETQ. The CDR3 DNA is TGCGCCAGCAGCTTGGACGGCTTAAAAGAGACCCAGTACTTC. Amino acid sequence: CASSLDGLKETQYF.

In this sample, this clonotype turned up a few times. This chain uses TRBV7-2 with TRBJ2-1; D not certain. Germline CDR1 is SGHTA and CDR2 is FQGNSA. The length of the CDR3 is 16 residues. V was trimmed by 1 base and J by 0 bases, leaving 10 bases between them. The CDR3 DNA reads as TGTGCCAGCAGCTTAGTTGCGTCTTACTCCTACAATGAGCAGTTCTTC. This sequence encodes CASSLVASYSYNEQFF.

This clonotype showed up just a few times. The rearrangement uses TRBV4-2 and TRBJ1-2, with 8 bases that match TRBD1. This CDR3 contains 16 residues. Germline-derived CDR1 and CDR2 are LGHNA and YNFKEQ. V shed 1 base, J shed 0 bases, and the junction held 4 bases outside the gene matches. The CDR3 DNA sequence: TGTGCCAGCAGCCAAGCAGGGGGCGTCTCTAACTATGGCTACACCTTC. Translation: CASSQAGGVSNYGYTF.

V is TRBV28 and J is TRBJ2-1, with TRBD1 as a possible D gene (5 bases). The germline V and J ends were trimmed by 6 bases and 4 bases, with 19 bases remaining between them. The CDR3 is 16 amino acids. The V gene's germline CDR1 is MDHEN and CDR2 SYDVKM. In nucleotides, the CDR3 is TGTGCCAGCAGCTCGTTCCAGGCAGGGCTGTACAATGAGCAGTTCTTC. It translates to CASSSFQAGLYNEQFF. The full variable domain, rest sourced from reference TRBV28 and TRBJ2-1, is DVKVTQSSRYLVKRTGEKVFLECVQDMDHENMFWYRQDPGLGLRLIYFSYDVKMKEKGDIPEGYSVSREKKERFSLILESASTNQTSMYLCASSSFQAGLYNEQFFGPGTRLTVL.

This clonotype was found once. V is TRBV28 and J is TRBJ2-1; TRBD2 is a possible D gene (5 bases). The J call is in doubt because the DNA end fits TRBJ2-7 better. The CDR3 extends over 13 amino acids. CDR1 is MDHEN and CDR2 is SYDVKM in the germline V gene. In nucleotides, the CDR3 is TGTGCCAGCAGAGGGAGCGGAGCCCCCGAGCAGTACTTC. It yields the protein CASRGSGAPEQYF.

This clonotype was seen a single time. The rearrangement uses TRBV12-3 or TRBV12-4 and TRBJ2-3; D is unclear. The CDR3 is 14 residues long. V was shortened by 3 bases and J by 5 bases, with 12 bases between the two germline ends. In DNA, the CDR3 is TGTGCCAGCAGTTTGAGAGTGGCAGGAGATACGCAGTATTTT. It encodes CASSLRVAGDTQYF.

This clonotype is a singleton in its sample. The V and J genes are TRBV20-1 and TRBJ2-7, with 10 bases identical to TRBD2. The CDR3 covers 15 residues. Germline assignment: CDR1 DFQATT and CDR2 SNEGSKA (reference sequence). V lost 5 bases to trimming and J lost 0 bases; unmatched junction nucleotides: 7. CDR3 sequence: CSAALGLAASYEQYF. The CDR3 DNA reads TGCAGTGCTGCACTAGGACTAGCGGCCTCCTACGAGCAGTACTTC.

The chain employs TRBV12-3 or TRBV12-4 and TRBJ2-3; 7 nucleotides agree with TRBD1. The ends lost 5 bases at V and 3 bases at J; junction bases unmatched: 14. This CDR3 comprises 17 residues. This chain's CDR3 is CASSPYLTGTSTDTQYF. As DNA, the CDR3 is TGTGCCAGCAGTCCATATTTGACAGGGACCAGTACAGATACGCAGTATTTT.

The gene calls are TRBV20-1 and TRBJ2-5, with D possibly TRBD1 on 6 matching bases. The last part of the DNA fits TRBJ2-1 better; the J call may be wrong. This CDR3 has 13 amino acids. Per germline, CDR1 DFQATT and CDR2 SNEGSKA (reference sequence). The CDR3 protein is CSATGPPQETQFF. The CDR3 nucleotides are TGCAGTGCGACAGGCCCACCCCAAGAGACCCAGTTCTTC.

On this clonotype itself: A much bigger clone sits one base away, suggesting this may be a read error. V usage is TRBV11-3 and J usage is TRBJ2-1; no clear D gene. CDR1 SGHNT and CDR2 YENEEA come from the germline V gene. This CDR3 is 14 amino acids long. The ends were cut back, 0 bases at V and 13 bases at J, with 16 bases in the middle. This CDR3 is CASSLDLTLETQFF. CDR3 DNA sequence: TGTGCCAGCAGCTTAGATTTAACCCTGGAGACCCAGTTCTTC.

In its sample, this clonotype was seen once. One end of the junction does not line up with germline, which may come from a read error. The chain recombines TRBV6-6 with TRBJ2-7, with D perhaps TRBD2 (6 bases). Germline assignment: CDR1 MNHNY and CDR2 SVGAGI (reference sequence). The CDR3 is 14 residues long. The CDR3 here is CASNYRQRVYEQYF. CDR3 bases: TGTGCCAGCAATTACCGCCAGCGGGTTTACGAGCAGTACTTC.

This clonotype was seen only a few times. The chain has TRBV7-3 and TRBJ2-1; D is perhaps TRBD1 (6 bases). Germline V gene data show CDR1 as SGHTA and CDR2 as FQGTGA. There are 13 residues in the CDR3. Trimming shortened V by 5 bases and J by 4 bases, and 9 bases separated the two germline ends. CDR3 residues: CASSKGQYNEQFF. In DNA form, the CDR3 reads TGTGCCAGCAGCAAGGGACAATACAATGAGCAGTTCTTC.

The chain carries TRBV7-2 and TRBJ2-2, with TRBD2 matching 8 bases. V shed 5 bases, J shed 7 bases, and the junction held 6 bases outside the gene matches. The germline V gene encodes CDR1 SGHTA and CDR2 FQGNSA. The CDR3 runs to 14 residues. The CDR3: CASSPPGTSGELFF. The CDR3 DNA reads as TGTGCCAGCAGCCCCCCCGGGACTAGCGGGGAGCTGTTTTTT.

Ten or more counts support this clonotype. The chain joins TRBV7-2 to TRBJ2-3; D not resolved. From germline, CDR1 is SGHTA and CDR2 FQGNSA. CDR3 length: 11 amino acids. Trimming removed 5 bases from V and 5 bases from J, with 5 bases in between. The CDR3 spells CASSPQDTQYF. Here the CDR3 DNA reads TGTGCCAGCAGCCCACAAGATACGCAGTATTTT.

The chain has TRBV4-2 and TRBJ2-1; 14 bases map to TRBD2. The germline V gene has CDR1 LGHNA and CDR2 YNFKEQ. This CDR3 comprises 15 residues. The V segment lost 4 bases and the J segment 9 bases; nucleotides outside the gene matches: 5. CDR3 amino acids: CASSLGTSGSGEQFF. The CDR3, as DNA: TGTGCCAGCAGCCTCGGGACTAGCGGGAGTGGTGAGCAGTTCTTC.